This TCR beta chain comes out of a study of shared clonotypes between healthy human individuals. Regarding the study as a whole: It was only blood that was sampled, and tissue repertoires likely differ.

Adult Caucasians living in Nashville, Tennessee made up all of the donors. The CDR3 runs to 15 residues. The germline V gene has CDR1 SGHRS and CDR2 YFSETQ. V dropped 0 bases and J dropped 4 bases, with 13 bases sitting between them. TCRdb's table, derived via immunoSEQ multiplex PCR, lists solely in-frame clones and lacks some. This table holds hundreds of thousands of clones, around 67% found once. Comments on this clone: Its antigen remains unidentified.

The chain uses TRBV5-1 and TRBJ1-1; D uncertain. This receptor was taken from a woman aged 30 to 39 in good health. Material: memory CD4+ T cells sorted from blood. Subset defined: CD45RA-negative fraction. CDR3 sequence: CASSLGEVVITEAFF. DNA of the CDR3: TGCGCCAGCAGCTTGGGGGAGGTAGTAATCACTGAAGCTTTCTTT.